Presented here are 15 T cell receptor beta chains from one specimen sequenced in a study of T cells expressing NK-cell markers. TCRdb processed the 5' RACE reads again and assigns one entry to each CDR3 protein, with no DNA. This sample's table has about 540,000 distinct CDR3 sequences. Sequenced input: blood T cells: a sorted CD56 or NKG2C T cell subset, CD4+ or CD8+ T cells, or bulk PBMC T cells (not recorded which). The receptor source for this set is a man between 18 and 35 years old in good health.

This chain connects TRBV2 to TRBJ2-1; as DNA is missing, the TRBD1 call by TCRdb cannot be tested. Germline CDR1 and CDR2: SNHLY and FYNNEI. This CDR3 is 16 amino acids long. The CDR3 sequence: CASSEALLAGGNEQFF.

V usage is TRBV5-6 and J usage is TRBJ1-5; checking the TCRdb D call of TRBD1 is not possible without DNA. Germline CDR1 and CDR2: SGHDT and YYEEEE. The CDR3 has 15 amino acids. Here the CDR3 reads CASSLGQGVDQPQHF. The full variable domain, completed using reference TRBV5-6 and TRBJ1-5, is DAGVTQSPTHLIKTRGQQVTLRCSPKSGHDTVSWYQQALGQGPQFIFQYYEEEERQRGNFPDRFSGHQFPNYSSELNVNALLLGDSALYLCASSLGQGVDQPQHFGDGTRLSIL.

The chain employs TRBV15 and TRBJ1-2. This CDR3 region has 16 residues. Germline loops: CDR1 LNHNV, CDR2 YYDKDF (reference sequence). CDR3 region: CATSRDGIQRGHGYTF.

V usage is TRBV5-1 and J usage is TRBJ2-5; TCRdb designates TRBD1, a call that cannot be tested without DNA. From germline, CDR1 is SGHRS and CDR2 YFSETQ. This CDR3 has 15 residues. CDR3 loop: CASSLWGETVETQYF.

The genes are TRBV5-1 and TRBJ2-7; without DNA, the TCRdb call of TRBD1 cannot be checked. Germline V gene sequence: CDR1 SGHRS, CDR2 YFSETQ. The CDR3 is made up of 13 amino acids. CDR3 region: CASSPTGVVEQYF.

CDR3 region: CASSVGLAGGRSYNEQFF. The chain recombines TRBV12-3 or TRBV12-4 with TRBJ2-1; TCRdb indicates TRBD2, and absent DNA this call remains unverified. The CDR3 covers 18 residues.

This chain links TRBV6-2 or TRBV6-3 with TRBJ2-5. Germline V gene sequence: CDR1 MNHEY, CDR2 SVGEGT. This CDR3 is built from 11 residues. CDR3 sequence: CASSYLETQYF.

This chain joins TRBV20-1 and TRBJ2-7; TCRdb gives TRBD1 as the D gene, but with no DNA this cannot be confirmed. The CDR3 spans 14 residues. Germline-derived CDR1 and CDR2 are DFQATT and SNEGSKA (reference sequence). CDR3 region: CSAASTGAVYEQYF.

CDR3 residues: CATSEPAQGDTQYF. The V gene is TRBV24-1, the J gene TRBJ2-3; TCRdb selects TRBD2, and the lack of DNA leaves this call unchecked. The germline CDR1 and CDR2 sequences are KGHDR and SFDVKD. The CDR3 contains 14 residues.

The chain links TRBV7-2 to TRBJ2-4; TCRdb indicates TRBD1, and absent DNA this call remains unverified. The length of the CDR3 is 17 residues. Per the germline V gene, CDR1 is SGHTA and CDR2 is FQGNSA. The CDR3 is CASSLVGQGGSKNIQYF.

V is TRBV2 and J is TRBJ1-5. The CDR3 loop spans 17 amino acids. Germline values: CDR1 SNHLY, CDR2 FYNNEI. The CDR3 region is CASSVRSRGSGNHPQHF.

The rearrangement uses TRBV30 and TRBJ1-4; TCRdb reports TRBD1, a call that lacks DNA to check it against. Germline V gene sequence: CDR1 GTSNPN, CDR2 SVGIG (reference sequence). The CDR3 covers 14 residues. CDR3 protein: CAWSVRQPREKLFF. Filled out from reference TRBV30 and TRBJ1-4, the complete variable domain reads SQTIHQWPATLVQPVGSPLSLECTVEGTSNPNLYWYRQAAGRGLQLLFYSVGIGQISSEVPQNLSASRPQDRQFILSSKKLLLSDSGFYLCAWSVRQPREKLFFGSGTQLSVL.

The chain combines TRBV12-3 or TRBV12-4 with TRBJ1-1. The CDR3 sequence is 13 residues long. CDR3 in amino acids: CASSFAEDTEAFF.

The rearrangement links TRBV25-1 to TRBJ2-3. Germline assignment: CDR1 MGHDK and CDR2 SYGVNS. The CDR3 contains 15 residues. The CDR3 here is CASSEYGMGPDTQYF. The whole variable domain, remainder taken from reference TRBV25-1 and TRBJ2-3, is EADIYQTPRYLVIGTGKKITLECSQTMGHDKMYWYQQDPGMELHLIHYSYGVNSTEKGDLSSESTVSRIRTEHFPLTLESARPSHTSQYLCASSEYGMGPDTQYFGPGTRLTVL.

This chain connects TRBV6-5 to TRBJ2-7; TCRdb's D call of TRBD2 is untestable without DNA. The germline CDR1 and CDR2 sequences are MNHEY and SVGAGI. The CDR3 spans 16 residues. The CDR3 spells CASSYRRDHLTYEQYF.